This T cell receptor (beta chain) comes out of a study of T cell repertoires in cytomegalovirus infection. Notes on this clonotype: Its specificity is not known.

Germline-derived CDR1 and CDR2 are MNHNS and SASEGT. This CDR3 has 15 residues. Trimming shortened V by 4 bases and J by 3 bases, and 12 bases separated the two germline ends. TCRdb re-derived calls from the reads in MiXCR, one entry per CDR3 protein. Of more than 250,000 distinct CDR3 sequences listed, roughly 15% are singletons. Study-wide results and caveats: Totalled public TCR beta family frequency picked out people who carried CMV plus the relevant HLA.

The chain is built from TRBV6-1 and TRBJ2-2, with D perhaps TRBD1 (6 bases). Material: PBMCs. The sequence derives from a human donor in good health (CMV status not recorded). Some clones in this sample may be carry-over from other donors' samples. The CDR3 loop is CASSVGQGYTGELFF. The CDR3 region has the DNA TGTGCCAGCAGTGTTGGGCAGGGGTACACCGGGGAGCTGTTTTTT.